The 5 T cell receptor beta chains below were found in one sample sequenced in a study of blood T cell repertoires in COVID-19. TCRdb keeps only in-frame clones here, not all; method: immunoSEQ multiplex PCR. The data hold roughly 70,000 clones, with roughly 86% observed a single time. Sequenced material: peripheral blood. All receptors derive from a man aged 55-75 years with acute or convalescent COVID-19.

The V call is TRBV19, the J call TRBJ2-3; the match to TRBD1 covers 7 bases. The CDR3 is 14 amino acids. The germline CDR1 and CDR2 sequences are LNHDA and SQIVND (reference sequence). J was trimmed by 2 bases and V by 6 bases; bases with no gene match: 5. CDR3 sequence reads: CASSRDRDTDTQYF. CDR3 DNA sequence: TGTGCCAGTAGCCGGGACAGAGACACAGATACGCAGTATTTT.

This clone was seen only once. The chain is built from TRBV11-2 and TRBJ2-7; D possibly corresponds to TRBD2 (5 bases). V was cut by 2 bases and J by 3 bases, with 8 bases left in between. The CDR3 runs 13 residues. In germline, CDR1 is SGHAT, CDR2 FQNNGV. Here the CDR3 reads CASSLSAGYEQYF. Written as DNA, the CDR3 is TGTGCCAGCAGCTTATCGGCGGGCTACGAGCAGTACTTC.

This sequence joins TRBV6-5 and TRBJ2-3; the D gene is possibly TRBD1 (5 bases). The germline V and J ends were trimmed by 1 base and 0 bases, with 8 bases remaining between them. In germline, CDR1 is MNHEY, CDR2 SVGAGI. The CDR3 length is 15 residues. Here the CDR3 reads CASSYFRASTDTQYF. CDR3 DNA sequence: TGTGCCAGCAGTTACTTCAGGGCTAGCACAGATACGCAGTATTTT.

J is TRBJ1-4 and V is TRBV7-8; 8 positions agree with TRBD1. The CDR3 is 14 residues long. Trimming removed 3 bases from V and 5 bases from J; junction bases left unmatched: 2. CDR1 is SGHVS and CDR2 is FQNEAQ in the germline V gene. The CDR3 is CASSLTGENEKLFF. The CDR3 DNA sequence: TGTGCCAGCAGCTTGACAGGGGAAAATGAAAAACTGTTTTTT.

The CDR3 reads CASSLKGVGELFF. The CDR3 DNA reads as TGTGCCAGCAGTTTAAAGGGAGTCGGGGAGCTGTTTTTT. The rearrangement links TRBV27 to TRBJ2-2, with D possibly matching TRBD2 (5 bases). The germline gives CDR1 MNHEY, CDR2 SMNVEV (reference sequence). The CDR3 has 13 residues. Trimming shortened V by 2 bases and J by 7 bases, and 8 bases separated the two germline ends.